This T cell receptor beta chain was sequenced in a study of T-cell reconstitution after alpha-beta-depleted transplantation in children (dated by TCRdb to the mid-2010s). Concerning the study at large: Using TCR repertoire profiling, the study quantitatively followed how T-cell immune reconstitution unfolded in children after TCRalphabeta/CD19-depleted allogeneic hematopoietic cell transplantation.

This specimen's treatment or condition label, interpreted: allogeneic hematopoietic cell transplantation with graft depleted of TCRalphabeta T cells and CD19 B cells. The children who served as transplant recipients had been given grafts of TCRalphabeta/CD19-depleted allogeneic hematopoietic cells. This clonotype appeared a few times. No antigen is known for it. One base away there is no much larger clone; base qualities are not given. Overall results and qualifications from the work: In some patients, the high TCRbeta diversity seen at day 60 was put down to recipient T cells and intrathymic progenitors that had survived conditioning. The frequencies of hyperexpanded clones fell over the following months, and after one year, T-cell counts and TCRbeta diversity were mostly attributed to newly produced T cells. About two months after transplant, the apparently early recovery of alphabetaT-cell counts reportedly depended on just several hundred clones that had expanded rapidly and came from non-depleted graft cells.

For CDR1 and CDR2, the germline V gene lists SGHDN and FVKESK. V lost 1 base and J lost 3 bases, and the count of bases not matched to a germline gene is 6. CDR3 length: 17 amino acids, cysteine to phenylalanine. CDR3 DNA is the only sequence kept; it has 51 bases, read in frame from the first base. Receptor amplification or capture employed PCR. Sequencing used an Illumina HiSeq 2500. TCR libraries were prepared with molecular barcoding, using unique molecular identifiers to normalize TCRbeta repertoire quantification. TCRdb trimmed public reads at Q25 via fastp, called clones via MiXCR and kept in-frame beta chains. Rows with a matching CDR3 protein are joined into one entry that keeps the most common DNA and genes. This sample gives about 210,000 distinct CDR3 sequences in total; around a sixth of them show up just once. Around two fifths of the sample rests with the top ten.

This sample comprised PBMCs, mostly from graft donor cells, obtained 360 days after TCRalphabeta/CD19-depleted stem cell transplant. The chain joins TRBV14 to TRBJ2-3; TRBD2 fits 11 bases in the junction. The clonotype comes from a male patient under 10 years old who had a stem cell transplant for acute lymphoblastic leukemia, so the T cells may come from the graft donor. The CDR3 reads CASSQASLAGETDTQYF. The DNA sequence is TGTGCCAGCAGCCAAGCCTCACTAGCGGGAGAAACAGATACGCAGTATTTT.